This TCR beta chain derives from a study of cytomegalovirus exposure and HLA in healthy donors. Study background: Among approximately 400 genotyped donors, around 82% fell in the Caucasian-associated ancestry cluster. Overall study results and limits: Some TCR beta chains (roughly 160 of them) were listed as cytomegalovirus-associated. It has been reported that TCR beta sequences accurately predicted the HLA-A and HLA-B alleles of most subjects.

The CDR3 covers 14 residues. The V end lost 4 bases, the J end lost 0 bases, and 9 bases lay between the germline ends. Germline lookup yields CDR1 MGHRA and CDR2 YSYEKL. Each of the donors was a healthy bone marrow donor. Primers: 60 Vbeta forward and 13 Jbeta reverse. This table comes from immunoSEQ multiplex PCR, and its TCRdb copy is limited to in-frame clones, with some not included. In all, the sample yields 150,000 or so clones. On this clone: What it binds is unknown.

Sequencing was performed on PBMCs. The receptor was derived from a woman aged 45-65 years in good health and CMV-seronegative. The V and J genes are TRBV4-1 and TRBJ1-1, with D tentatively TRBD1 (5 bases). The CDR3 DNA follows: TGCGCCAGCAGCCGGGACTTTATGAACACTGAAGCTTTCTTT. It specifies CASSRDFMNTEAFF.